The 14 T cell receptor beta chains below come from one sample, sequenced in a study of OX40 agonist ivuxolimab in advanced cancers. The method behind the library was the immunoSEQ multiplex PCR assay. Imported from immuneACCESS, the table was reduced by TCRdb to in-frame sequences with V and J called. These copies leave out some clones; in studies compared against another copy, an unresolved V gene accounts for under half, and the cause of the remainder is not known. The sample table holds around 110,000 clones, of which about 93% were seen once. The biggest ten clones account for 0.15% to 0.16% of the sample. The sample consisted of CD4+ or CD8+ T cells sorted from blood, taken in a trial of the OX40 agonist ivuxolimab. The receptors were gathered from an adult with an advanced solid tumor such as melanoma, head and neck, liver or kidney cancer.

The gene calls are TRBV9 and TRBJ2-3; the match to TRBD1 covers 8 bases. CDR1 and CDR2 (germline): SGDLS, YYNGEE. Trimming removed 0 bases from V and 4 bases from J; junction bases left unmatched: 4. CDR3 length: 15 residues. CDR3 sequence reads: CASSVATGGPDTQYF. In DNA, the CDR3 is TGTGCCAGCAGCGTAGCTACAGGGGGACCAGATACGCAGTATTTT.

This clone turned up a few times. The V gene is TRBV2, the J gene TRBJ1-1, with D possibly being TRBD1 (6 bases). Germline V CDR1 and CDR2: SNHLY, FYNNEI. V lost 5 bases to trimming and J lost 5 bases, with 12 bases between them. CDR3 length: 13 amino acids. CDR3 DNA sequence: TGTGCCAGCAGTCCCAGACAGGTGACTGAAGCTTTCTTT. Encoded protein: CASSPRQVTEAFF.

This rearrangement joins TRBV2 to TRBJ1-2; no clear D. V was cut by 5 bases and J by 4 bases, with 11 bases left in between. Germline V CDR1 and CDR2: SNHLY, FYNNEI. The CDR3 sequence is 13 residues long. This CDR3 reads CASSNQGPYGYTF. In nucleotides, the CDR3 is TGTGCCAGCAGTAATCAAGGGCCCTATGGCTACACCTTC.

The rearrangement uses TRBV7-7 and TRBJ2-3, with D unresolved. The CDR3 has 14 residues. Per germline, CDR1 SSHAT and CDR2 FNYEAQ (reference sequence). With 1 base removed from V and 6 bases from J, the gap between germline ends came to 11 bases. CDR3 region: CASSLGRPPDTQYF. Written as DNA, the CDR3 is TGTGCCAGCAGCTTAGGCCGTCCTCCCGATACGCAGTATTTT.

The chain couples TRBV11-2 to TRBJ2-7; the D call may be TRBD1 or TRBD2 (5 bases each). The CDR3 has 17 residues. V was cut by 6 bases and J by 1 base, with 22 bases left in between. In germline, CDR1 is SGHAT, CDR2 FQNNGV. CDR3 sequence reads: CASRSGTQSYHSYEQYF. CDR3 in DNA: TGTGCCAGCAGGTCCGGGACGCAGTCATACCATTCCTACGAGCAGTACTTC.

With respect to this clone: Other nucleotide sequences from this sample produce the same CDR3. The V gene is TRBV27, the J gene TRBJ2-7; a possible D gene is TRBD1 (5 bases). Germline-derived CDR1 and CDR2 are MNHEY and SMNVEV (reference sequence). The length of the CDR3 is 13 residues. V lost 2 bases, J lost 4 bases, and 9 bases lay in between. CDR3 nucleotide sequence: TGTGCCAGCAGTTTAAGGCAGGGATACGAGCAGTACTTC. Its protein product is CASSLRQGYEQYF.

This clone showed up just a few times. The chain carries TRBV9 and TRBJ1-3; D gene unclear. The germline V gene encodes CDR1 SGDLS and CDR2 YYNGEE. V shed 3 bases and J shed 3 bases, with 22 bases lying between them. The CDR3 covers 18 residues. This CDR3 reads CASSERASFLSRGNTIYF. Written as DNA, the CDR3 is TGTGCCAGCAGCGAAAGGGCTTCCTTCCTCTCCCGTGGAAACACCATATATTTT.

This clone was detected once. The junction differs from germline at one of its ends, possibly a read error. This chain joins TRBV5-3 and TRBJ1-4; tentative D call: TRBD1 (5 bases). TRBV5-3 is placed among ORFs of uncertain function. The CDR3 has 14 amino acids. CDR3 sequence (DNA): TGTGCCAGCAGCTCACCGGGGGCTAATGAAAAACTGTTTTTT. Protein sequence: CASSSPGANEKLFF.

Details on this clone: This CDR3 is also generated by other DNA sequences in the sample. This chain joins TRBV9 and TRBJ2-7; D is possibly TRBD1 or TRBD2 (5 bases each). Germline V CDR1 and CDR2: SGDLS, YYNGEE. CDR3 size: 14 residues. V was pared by 2 bases and J by 5 bases, with 14 bases between. This chain's CDR3 is CASSVGVFYHEQYF. DNA for the CDR3: TGTGCCAGCAGCGTGGGGGTCTTTTACCACGAGCAGTACTTC.

The chain employs TRBV7-9 and TRBJ2-1, with TRBD2 matching 10 bases. V gave up 6 bases and J gave up 4 bases; unmatched junction bases: 9. The length of the CDR3 is 16 residues. CDR1 SEHNR and CDR2 FQNEAQ come from the germline V gene (reference sequence). CDR3 protein: CASSTAVLAGYNEQFF. In DNA form, the CDR3 reads TGTGCCAGCAGTACGGCGGTACTAGCGGGATACAATGAGCAGTTCTTC.

This chain uses TRBV7-3 with TRBJ2-1; 12 bases fit TRBD2. The CDR3 runs to 18 residues. Germline V CDR1 and CDR2: SGHTA, FQGTGA. The V gene end was trimmed by 1 base and the J gene end by 1 base; junction bases not matched to a gene: 5. CDR3 in DNA: TGTGCCAGCAGCTTAAGGATAGGACTAGCGGGGTCCTACAATGAGCAGTTCTTC. Translation: CASSLRIGLAGSYNEQFF.

The rearrangement uses TRBV9 and TRBJ1-2, with no clear D. The CDR3 runs 15 residues. Trimming cost V 0 bases and J 3 bases, with 12 bases left between them. Germline V gives CDR1 SGDLS, CDR2 YYNGEE. As DNA, the CDR3 is TGTGCCAGCAGCGTAGACTCAGGCCTAGACTATGGCTACACCTTC. Translation: CASSVDSGLDYGYTF.

The rearrangement uses TRBV5-4 and TRBJ2-5; 14 positions agree with TRBD2. CDR3 length equals 16 residues. The germline V gene has CDR1 SGHNT and CDR2 YYREEE (reference sequence). V gave up 2 bases and J gave up 4 bases; unmatched junction bases: 4. The CDR3, as DNA: TGTGCCAGCAGCTTCCCGGGACTAGCGGGAGCAGAGACCCAGTACTTC. Encoded protein: CASSFPGLAGAETQYF.

This rearrangement joins TRBV10-2 to TRBJ2-2; the match to TRBD1 covers 9 bases. Trimming at V came to 8 bases and at J to 3 bases, leaving 10 bases not matched to a gene. The CDR3 runs to 16 residues. The germline V gene has CDR1 WSHSY and CDR2 SAAADI. CDR3 in amino acids: CASAGTGTGYTGELFF. DNA for the CDR3: TGCGCCAGCGCAGGAACCGGGACAGGGTACACCGGGGAGCTGTTTTTT.